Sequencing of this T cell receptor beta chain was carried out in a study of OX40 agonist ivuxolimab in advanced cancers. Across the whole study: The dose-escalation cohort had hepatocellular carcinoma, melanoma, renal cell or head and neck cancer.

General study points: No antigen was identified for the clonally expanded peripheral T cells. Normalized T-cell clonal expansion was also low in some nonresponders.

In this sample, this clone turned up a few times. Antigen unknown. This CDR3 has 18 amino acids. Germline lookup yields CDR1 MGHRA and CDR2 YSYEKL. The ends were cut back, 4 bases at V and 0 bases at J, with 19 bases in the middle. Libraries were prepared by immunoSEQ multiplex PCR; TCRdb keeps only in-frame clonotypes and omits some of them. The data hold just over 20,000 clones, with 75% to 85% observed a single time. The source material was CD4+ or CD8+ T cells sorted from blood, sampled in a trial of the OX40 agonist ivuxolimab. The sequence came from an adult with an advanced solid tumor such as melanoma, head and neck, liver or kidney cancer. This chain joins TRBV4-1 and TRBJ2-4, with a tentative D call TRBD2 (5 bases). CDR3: CASSPAWGFRGAKNIQYF. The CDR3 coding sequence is TGCGCCAGCAGCCCAGCCTGGGGATTTCGGGGAGCCAAAAACATTCAGTACTTC.